A selection of T cell receptor beta chains follows, all from one sample in a study of T cell responses to AZD1222 COVID-19 vaccine. Profiled with immunoSEQ multiplex PCR; TCRdb holds only in-frame clones, not every one. Altogether some 130,000 clones are present, approximately 84% being singletons, with the ten largest covering approximately 20%. Sequencing was performed on peripheral blood, taken on day 0 of AZD1222 vaccination. These receptors all stem from an adult in good health. Both conserved end residues are part of each CDR3. Fields, in order: CDR3 protein, V gene.

CDR3: CASSIPGAGGYTF
V: TRBV25-1

CDR3: CASATGVSNEQFF
V: TRBV2

CDR3: CAAGQGKETQYF
V: TRBV23-1

CDR3: CASSPGQGAKDEQYF
V: TRBV19

CDR3: CAISLDRGKGYEQYF
V: TRBV10-3

CDR3: CASSQEWTGGYYSNQPQHF
V: TRBV4-1

CDR3: CASTSTANYGYTF
V: TRBV19

CDR3: CASSLGVANEKLFF
V: TRBV5-1

CDR3: CASTKGGASQPQHF
V: TRBV19

CDR3: CASSSSGSKGSPLHF
V: TRBV7-2